A selection of T cell receptor beta chains follows, all from one sample in a study of blood T cell repertoires in COVID-19. The data were produced by immunoSEQ multiplex PCR, yet TCRdb's version contains in-frame clones alone and is incomplete. The sample comprises approximately 310,000 clones, roughly 88% of which are singletons, and roughly 2.2% rests with the top ten. Sequenced sample: PBMCs or T cells enriched from blood (not recorded which). The receptors stem from a man younger than 45 who had recovered from COVID-19. Both conserved end residues are part of each CDR3. D genes are given only for firm matches. Only part of the rows carry a size: once, few, many, or a class if the clone is expanded.

clone size: -
D gene: TRBD1
V gene: TRBV7-9
J gene: TRBJ1-5
CDR3 DNA: TGTGCCAGCAGCTTAGGACAGGGTGGGCAGCCCCAGCATTTT
CDR3 protein: CASSLGQGGQPQHF

clone size: -
D gene: TRBD1
V gene: TRBV3-1/TRBV3-2
J gene: TRBJ1-4
CDR3 DNA: TGTGCCAGCAGCCTAAGCGCCCCGGGGACAGGGGGTGAAAAACTGTTTTTT
CDR3 protein: CASSLSAPGTGGEKLFF

clone size: once
D gene: TRBD2
V gene: TRBV6-5
J gene: TRBJ2-5
CDR3 DNA: TGTGCCTGGTCAGCGGGGGGGCGGGAGACCCAGTACTTC
CDR3 protein: CAWSAGGRETQYF

clone size: -
D gene: -
V gene: TRBV9
J gene: TRBJ2-3
CDR3 DNA: TGTGCCAGCAGCGTGGACCGGGGGATTAGCACAGATACGCAGTATTTT
CDR3 protein: CASSVDRGISTDTQYF

clone size: -
D gene: -
V gene: TRBV5-6
J gene: TRBJ2-6
CDR3 DNA: TGTGCCAGCAGCTTGGATTTATCGGGGGATTACTCTGGGGCCAACGTCCTGACTTTC
CDR3 protein: CASSLDLSGDYSGANVLTF

clone size: few
D gene: TRBD1
V gene: TRBV3-1/TRBV3-2
J gene: TRBJ2-7
CDR3 DNA: TGTGCCAGCAGCCGAGGGACAGGGTGGGCCTACGAGCAGTACTTC
CDR3 protein: CASSRGTGWAYEQYF

clone size: -
D gene: -
V gene: TRBV10-3
J gene: TRBJ2-7
CDR3 DNA: TGTGCCATCAGTGAGTCAGCAGGACAAGGTCCCTACGAGCAGTACTTC
CDR3 protein: CAISESAGQGPYEQYF

clone size: -
D gene: TRBD2
V gene: TRBV5-1
J gene: TRBJ2-7
CDR3 DNA: TGCGCCAGCAGCTTGTCCAGCGGGGGGGCCTACGAGCAGTACTTC
CDR3 protein: CASSLSSGGAYEQYF

clone size: few
D gene: TRBD1
V gene: TRBV19
J gene: TRBJ1-1
CDR3 DNA: TGTGCCAGTAGTAAGGGGACAGGGGGCGACACTGAAGCTTTCTTT
CDR3 protein: CASSKGTGGDTEAFF

clone size: -
D gene: -
V gene: TRBV3-1/TRBV3-2
J gene: TRBJ1-6
CDR3 DNA: TGTGCCAGCAGCCAAGGCTACGAGAATTCACCCCTCCACTTT
CDR3 protein: CASSQGYENSPLHF

clone size: -
D gene: -
V gene: TRBV4-3
J gene: TRBJ1-2
CDR3 DNA: TGCGCCAGCAGCCAAGAGACAGAAACCGGGGGCTACACCTTC
CDR3 protein: CASSQETETGGYTF

clone size: -
D gene: -
V gene: TRBV6-5
J gene: TRBJ1-2
CDR3 DNA: TGTGCCAGCAGCCCACTGGGGGGTCCTAACTATGGCTACACCTTC
CDR3 protein: CASSPLGGPNYGYTF

clone size: -
D gene: TRBD1
V gene: TRBV30
J gene: TRBJ2-1
CDR3 DNA: TGTGCCTTACACCTCCACCCAACCGAAACAGGGGGCTTCTACAATGAGCAGTTCTTC
CDR3 protein: CALHLHPTETGGFYNEQFF

clone size: -
D gene: TRBD1
V gene: TRBV19
J gene: TRBJ1-2
CDR3 DNA: TGTGCCAGTAGTACAAAGACAGGGGCCAACTATGGCTACACCTTC
CDR3 protein: CASSTKTGANYGYTF

clone size: -
D gene: -
V gene: TRBV30
J gene: TRBJ1-2
CDR3 DNA: TGTGCCTGGAGACCCACAGGGAGCTATGGCTACACCTTC
CDR3 protein: CAWRPTGSYGYTF

clone size: -
D gene: -
V gene: TRBV5-1
J gene: TRBJ1-1
CDR3 DNA: TGCGCCAGCAGCTGGACTACACGGAACACTGAAGCTTTCTTT
CDR3 protein: CASSWTTRNTEAFF

clone size: -
D gene: -
V gene: TRBV5-6
J gene: TRBJ1-2
CDR3 DNA: TGTGCCAGCAGCCGTACAACCGGGACAATGCGCCCTGGCTACACCTTC
CDR3 protein: CASSRTTGTMRPGYTF

clone size: -
D gene: -
V gene: TRBV5-1
J gene: TRBJ2-5
CDR3 DNA: TGCGCCAGCAAGCCACAGGGCGGAGAGACCCAGTACTTC
CDR3 protein: CASKPQGGETQYF

clone size: few
D gene: TRBD1
V gene: TRBV9
J gene: TRBJ2-2
CDR3 DNA: TGTGCCAGCAGCGTAGGTAACAGGGGGCTTACCGGGGAGCTGTTTTTT
CDR3 protein: CASSVGNRGLTGELFF

clone size: -
D gene: -
V gene: TRBV5-6
J gene: TRBJ2-7
CDR3 DNA: TGTGCCAGCCAGCGCGAGGGTCGGGCCTACGAGCAGTACTTC
CDR3 protein: CASQREGRAYEQYF

clone size: -
D gene: -
V gene: TRBV10-3
J gene: TRBJ2-7
CDR3 DNA: TGTGCCATCAAAGGCCTGTCAGGGGAGAACGGCGAGCAGTACTTC
CDR3 protein: CAIKGLSGENGEQYF

clone size: once
D gene: TRBD1
V gene: TRBV7-9
J gene: TRBJ2-7
CDR3 DNA: TGTGCCAGCAGTAGGACAGGGTCTTTTGGGCAGTACTTC
CDR3 protein: CASSRTGSFGQYF

clone size: -
D gene: -
V gene: TRBV5-1
J gene: TRBJ2-1
CDR3 DNA: TGCGCCAGCAGCTTGGTGGGAGACAGGTTAGGTGAGCAGTTCTTC
CDR3 protein: CASSLVGDRLGEQFF

clone size: -
D gene: TRBD1
V gene: TRBV4-3
J gene: TRBJ1-4
CDR3 DNA: TGCGCCAGCAGCCGGGGAGGACAGGGAAGTGAAAAACTGTTTTTT
CDR3 protein: CASSRGGQGSEKLFF

clone size: -
D gene: TRBD1
V gene: TRBV5-1
J gene: TRBJ2-3
CDR3 DNA: TGCGCCAGCAGCTACCAAGCCTCGGGACAGGGCACAGATACGCAGTATTTT
CDR3 protein: CASSYQASGQGTDTQYF

clone size: -
D gene: TRBD1
V gene: TRBV9
J gene: TRBJ1-5
CDR3 DNA: TGTGCCAGCAGCGTAGGTGCAGGGGGCCAGCCCCAGCATTTT
CDR3 protein: CASSVGAGGQPQHF

clone size: few
D gene: -
V gene: TRBV3-1/TRBV3-2
J gene: TRBJ1-3
CDR3 DNA: TGTGCCAGCAGTCCGTCTGGAAACACCATATATTTT
CDR3 protein: CASSPSGNTIYF

clone size: -
D gene: -
V gene: TRBV20-1
J gene: TRBJ2-7
CDR3 DNA: TGCAGTGCTAGTGGGGCGCCCTACGAGCAGTACTTC
CDR3 protein: CSASGAPYEQYF

clone size: -
D gene: -
V gene: TRBV6-1
J gene: TRBJ1-1
CDR3 DNA: TGTGCCAGCAGTGAAGTGCAGCTAGACACTGAAGCTTTCTTT
CDR3 protein: CASSEVQLDTEAFF

clone size: -
D gene: -
V gene: TRBV9
J gene: TRBJ2-3
CDR3 DNA: TGTGCCAGCAGCGTGGGCAGGGGCATCACAGATACGCAGTATTTT
CDR3 protein: CASSVGRGITDTQYF

clone size: -
D gene: TRBD1
V gene: TRBV7-9
J gene: TRBJ2-1
CDR3 DNA: TGTGCCAGCAGCTCGTTAGGGGGCGCTAACAATGAGCAGTTCTTC
CDR3 protein: CASSSLGGANNEQFF

clone size: -
D gene: -
V gene: TRBV30
J gene: TRBJ1-5
CDR3 DNA: TGTGCCTGGAGGAATACTAAGGATCAGCCCCAGCATTTT
CDR3 protein: CAWRNTKDQPQHF

clone size: -
D gene: -
V gene: TRBV4-1
J gene: TRBJ1-5
CDR3 DNA: TGCGCCAGCAGCCAATTTCTTACGACTAATCAGCCCCAGCATTTT
CDR3 protein: CASSQFLTTNQPQHF

clone size: -
D gene: -
V gene: TRBV6-5
J gene: TRBJ2-4
CDR3 DNA: TGTGCCAGCGAGGGTCATCTAGCCCCTAGCATTCAGTACTTC
CDR3 protein: CASEGHLAPSIQYF

clone size: -
D gene: TRBD1
V gene: TRBV2
J gene: TRBJ2-1
CDR3 DNA: TGTGCCAGCAGTGGGGGACAGGGCTCCTACAATGAGCAGTTCTTC
CDR3 protein: CASSGGQGSYNEQFF

clone size: -
D gene: TRBD1
V gene: TRBV2
J gene: TRBJ1-1
CDR3 DNA: TGTGCCGGACGAACCGGACAGGGGGCTTCCGTTGCAGCTTTCTTT
CDR3 protein: CAGRTGQGASVAAFF

clone size: -
D gene: TRBD1
V gene: TRBV7-8
J gene: TRBJ1-1
CDR3 DNA: TGTGCCAGCAGCATTCAGCCCGGGACAGCAAACACTGAAGCTTTCTTT
CDR3 protein: CASSIQPGTANTEAFF

clone size: -
D gene: -
V gene: TRBV5-1
J gene: TRBJ2-1
CDR3 DNA: TGCGCCAGCAGCTTGGTTCAGGGCTACTCCTACAATGAGCAGTTCTTC
CDR3 protein: CASSLVQGYSYNEQFF

clone size: -
D gene: TRBD1
V gene: TRBV4-1
J gene: TRBJ1-4
CDR3 DNA: TGCGCCAGCAGCCCGGCAGGGGGTATTACTAATGAAAAACTGTTTTTT
CDR3 protein: CASSPAGGITNEKLFF

clone size: -
D gene: TRBD1
V gene: TRBV7-2
J gene: TRBJ2-7
CDR3 DNA: TGTGCCAGCAGCCCCCGGGACAGGGGCTACGAGCAGTACTTC
CDR3 protein: CASSPRDRGYEQYF

clone size: -
D gene: -
V gene: TRBV6-5
J gene: TRBJ1-1
CDR3 DNA: TGTGCCAGCAACCGGGAGGCCGCGGGCGGCACTGAAGCTTTCTTT
CDR3 protein: CASNREAAGGTEAFF

clone size: -
D gene: TRBD2
V gene: TRBV6-6
J gene: TRBJ2-5
CDR3 DNA: TGTGCCAGCAGTCGACTAGCGGGGGGTCGCCAAGAGACCCAGTACTTC
CDR3 protein: CASSRLAGGRQETQYF

clone size: -
D gene: -
V gene: TRBV5-5
J gene: TRBJ2-3
CDR3 DNA: TGTGCCAGCAGCTGGAACTACGAGAGCACAGATACGCAGTATTTT
CDR3 protein: CASSWNYESTDTQYF

clone size: -
D gene: -
V gene: TRBV7-2
J gene: TRBJ2-5
CDR3 DNA: TGTGCCAGCAGCCACCTTACGGTGTCGTACCAAGAGACCCAGTACTTC
CDR3 protein: CASSHLTVSYQETQYF

clone size: many
D gene: -
V gene: TRBV29-1
J gene: TRBJ1-1
CDR3 DNA: TGCAGCGTTGAAGGGTGGCAGGGCGGGGGGAACACTGAAGCTTTCTTT
CDR3 protein: CSVEGWQGGGNTEAFF

clone size: once
D gene: -
V gene: TRBV29-1
J gene: TRBJ1-1
CDR3 DNA: TGCAGCGCCGGAACAGGGAACACTGAAGCTTTCTTT
CDR3 protein: CSAGTGNTEAFF

clone size: -
D gene: -
V gene: TRBV5-6
J gene: TRBJ1-3
CDR3 DNA: TGTGCCAGCAGCCCACAGGACAGATCTGGAAACACCATATATTTT
CDR3 protein: CASSPQDRSGNTIYF

clone size: -
D gene: -
V gene: TRBV10-3
J gene: TRBJ1-4
CDR3 DNA: TGTGCCATCAGTAAAGGGGGTAGTGAAAAACTGTTTTTT
CDR3 protein: CAISKGGSEKLFF

clone size: -
D gene: TRBD2
V gene: TRBV9
J gene: TRBJ2-5
CDR3 DNA: TGTGCCAGCGCAGCGGGGGGGGCCGGGGCCCAGTACTTC
CDR3 protein: CASAAGGAGAQYF

clone size: few
D gene: TRBD1
V gene: TRBV19
J gene: TRBJ1-1
CDR3 DNA: TGTGCCAGTAGTCCCCAGGGACAGGGATCGACTGAAGCTTTCTTT
CDR3 protein: CASSPQGQGSTEAFF

clone size: few
D gene: -
V gene: TRBV13
J gene: TRBJ1-6
CDR3 DNA: TGTGCCAGCAGCTTAGTAAGCAAGGAGAATTCACCCCTCCACTTT
CDR3 protein: CASSLVSKENSPLHF

clone size: -
D gene: -
V gene: TRBV6-2/TRBV6-3
J gene: TRBJ2-7
CDR3 DNA: TGTGCCAGCAGTCAAACAGGTTGGCAGTACTTC
CDR3 protein: CASSQTGWQYF

clone size: -
D gene: -
V gene: TRBV5-4
J gene: TRBJ2-3
CDR3 DNA: TGTGCCAGCAGCTTCCCGGGTACCCCACCCCGGAGACAGGGCACAGATACGCAGTATTTT
CDR3 protein: CASSFPGTPPRRQGTDTQYF

clone size: -
D gene: TRBD1
V gene: TRBV7-3
J gene: TRBJ1-2
CDR3 DNA: TGTGCCATTACAGGGGACGATGGCTACACCTTC
CDR3 protein: CAITGDDGYTF

clone size: -
D gene: -
V gene: TRBV5-1
J gene: TRBJ2-3
CDR3 DNA: TGCGCCAGCAGCTTGGGACAGGTCTCAGATACGCAGTATTTT
CDR3 protein: CASSLGQVSDTQYF

clone size: -
D gene: TRBD2
V gene: TRBV11-2
J gene: TRBJ2-1
CDR3 DNA: TGTGCCAGCAGCCTTAAACCCACAGCGGGGGGGATAACCGCCCATGAGCAGTTCTTC
CDR3 protein: CASSLKPTAGGITAHEQFF

clone size: -
D gene: -
V gene: TRBV6-5
J gene: TRBJ1-1
CDR3 DNA: TGTGCCAGCAGCCGTGGGTGGGCCACTGAAGCTTTCTTT
CDR3 protein: CASSRGWATEAFF

clone size: -
D gene: -
V gene: TRBV30
J gene: TRBJ2-5
CDR3 DNA: TGTGCCTGGACCCTCTTCGAGACCCAGTACTTC
CDR3 protein: CAWTLFETQYF

clone size: once
D gene: -
V gene: TRBV6-5
J gene: TRBJ1-2
CDR3 DNA: TGTGCCAGCAGTTACCTACAGGGTAACTCCTATGGCTACACCTTC
CDR3 protein: CASSYLQGNSYGYTF